This T cell receptor beta chain is drawn from a study of CD8+ T cells in alopecia areata. Study-wide results and caveats: Besides other cells, scalp samples also yield sequences of resident alphabeta T cells from normal skin. Clonality exceeded that of normal scalp in lesional scalp, most notably in alopecia totalis/universalis.

Extracted RNA was reverse transcribed into cDNA, the sequencing template. The table came from immunoSEQ multiplex PCR; TCRdb's copy has only in-frame clones and leaves some out. The sample lists around 160,000 clones, more than 75% occurring once. Notes on this clone: Its antigen remains unknown.

The V gene's germline CDR1 is LNHDA and CDR2 SQIVND (reference sequence). Trimming stripped 0 bases from V and 1 base from J, with 10 bases between. This CDR3 has 16 amino acids. Collection of lesional scalp punch biopsies and peripheral blood was performed in alopecia areata patients. Sequencing was performed on CD8+ T cells sorted from blood, taken at week 0. J is TRBJ2-1 and V is TRBV19; perhaps TRBD2 as D (5 bases). This clonotype originated in a human donor with alopecia areata. The DNA for the CDR3 is TGTGCCAGTAGTATAGATGGGAGACCTTCCTACAATGAGCAGTTCTTC. This translates into CASSIDGRPSYNEQFF.